This entry lists 26 T cell receptor beta chains sequenced from one sample in a study of OX40 agonist ivuxolimab in advanced cancers. Profiling relied on immunoSEQ multiplex PCR, and the TCRdb table lists in-frame clones only, not all of them. The top ten clones hold more than 0.4% of a sample with some 57,000 clones, more than 65% of them seen once. The sequenced sample was CD4+ or CD8+ T cells sorted from blood, obtained in a trial of the OX40 agonist ivuxolimab. The receptor source for this set is an adult with an advanced solid tumor such as melanoma, head and neck, liver or kidney cancer.

V usage is TRBV6-6 and J usage is TRBJ2-1; D ambiguous. CDR1 is MNHNY, CDR2 SVGAGI, per germline (reference sequence). V was clipped by 2 bases and J by 9 bases, with 8 bases between them. The CDR3 has 12 residues. Here the CDR3 reads CASSYLLGEQFF. In DNA, the CDR3 is TGTGCCAGCAGTTACCTCCTAGGTGAGCAGTTCTTC.

The genes are TRBV27 and TRBJ2-2; the match to TRBD2 covers 12 bases. The germline gives CDR1 MNHEY, CDR2 SMNVEV (reference sequence). The CDR3 sequence is 15 residues long. V trimming: 4 bases; J trimming: 6 bases; junction bases outside the gene matches: 3. The CDR3 nucleotides are TGTGCCAGCAGTTCACTAGCGGGAGGTTCCGGGGAGCTGTTTTTT. Amino acid sequence: CASSSLAGGSGELFF.

The genes are TRBV7-2 and TRBJ2-7, with a tentative D call TRBD2 (5 bases). The length of the CDR3 is 13 residues. Per germline, CDR1 SGHTA and CDR2 FQGNSA. The ends were cut back, 4 bases at V and 9 bases at J, with 16 bases in the middle. The CDR3 nucleotides read TGTGCCAGCAGCTATAGCGAAAGTCTGGTGCAGTACTTC. This gives the protein CASSYSESLVQYF.

This clone was counted once. The chain joins TRBV5-1 to TRBJ2-1; D might be TRBD2 (6 bases). Germline CDR1 is SGHRS and CDR2 is YFSETQ. The CDR3 spans 15 residues. Trimming took 6 bases from V and 0 from J, leaving 13 bases between them. CDR3 DNA: TGCGCCAGCACCGATAGCGGAAACTCCTACAATGAGCAGTTCTTC. Its translation: CASTDSGNSYNEQFF.

In nucleotides, the CDR3 is TGCGCCAGCAGCCATTTACAGGGAGGGTCCTACGAGCAGTACTTC. It yields the protein CASSHLQGGSYEQYF. The chain links TRBV5-1 to TRBJ2-7; tentative D call: TRBD2 (7 bases). CDR1 is SGHRS and CDR2 is YFSETQ in the germline V gene. CDR3 length: 15 amino acids. The V end was cut by 4 bases, the J end by 1 base, with 15 bases between.

The V call is TRBV9, the J call TRBJ2-1; 15 bases agree with TRBD2. This CDR3 spans 17 amino acids. Germline V gene lookup returns CDR1 SGDLS and CDR2 YYNGEE. Unmatched junction bases numbered 4, after V lost 3 bases and J lost 3 bases. The CDR3 DNA follows: TGTGCCAGCAGCGCGGGACTAGCGGGAGGAGTCTACAATGAGCAGTTCTTC. Protein product: CASSAGLAGGVYNEQFF.

The chain recombines TRBV6-1 with TRBJ1-2; 7 positions agree with TRBD1. Trimming at V came to 4 bases and at J to 7 bases, leaving 6 bases not matched to a gene. The germline V gene has CDR1 MNHNS and CDR2 SASEGT. The CDR3 has 13 amino acids. CDR3 DNA: TGTGCCAGCAGTGGGGCTCAGGGGGGTGGCTACACCTTC. Translation gives CASSGAQGGGYTF.

This sequence joins TRBV11-1 and TRBJ1-4; possible D gene TRBD1, 5 bases. The CDR3 is 14 amino acids. Germline assignment: CDR1 SGHAT and CDR2 FQDESV (reference sequence). Trimming shortened V by 3 bases and J by 3 bases, and 8 bases separated the two germline ends. DNA of the CDR3: TGTGCCAGCAGCTTGGCAGGGTCTAATGAAAAACTGTTTTTT. Translated, it gives CASSLAGSNEKLFF.

The V and J genes are TRBV27 and TRBJ2-1; D gene ambiguous. Germline V gives CDR1 MNHEY, CDR2 SMNVEV (reference sequence). V lost 2 bases to trimming and J lost 4 bases, with 9 bases between them. The CDR3 has 14 amino acids. The CDR3 spells CASSLGSFYNEQFF. The CDR3 nucleotides read TGTGCCAGCAGTTTAGGGTCCTTTTACAATGAGCAGTTCTTC.

This clone occurred a few times. This chain joins TRBV19 and TRBJ1-1; TRBD1 matches 8 bases. Germline V CDR1 and CDR2: LNHDA, SQIVND (reference sequence). The CDR3 length is 15 residues. The ends lost 4 bases at V and 3 bases at J; junction bases unmatched: 7. CDR3: CASSTPPDRDTEAFF. Written as DNA, the CDR3 is TGTGCCAGTAGTACCCCCCCGGACAGGGACACTGAAGCTTTCTTT.

This clone was seen only once. The V gene is TRBV27, the J gene TRBJ1-1, with 9 bases identical to TRBD1. Germline-derived CDR1 and CDR2 are MNHEY and SMNVEV (reference sequence). This CDR3 region has 15 residues. After removal of 5 bases from V and 6 bases from J, the junction contained 10 bases not matched to a gene. The chain's CDR3 is CASSAGQGMGPEAFF. In DNA form, the CDR3 reads TGTGCCAGCAGTGCGGGACAGGGAATGGGGCCTGAAGCTTTCTTT.

V and J are TRBV28 and TRBJ2-1, with 13 positions matching TRBD2. CDR1 is MDHEN, CDR2 SYDVKM, per germline. The CDR3 is made up of 17 amino acids. Trimming took 1 base from V and 5 from J; bases not matched to a gene: 5. The CDR3 here is CASSLSRLAGGNNEQFF. The CDR3 coding sequence is TGTGCCAGCAGTTTATCCCGACTAGCGGGAGGTAACAATGAGCAGTTCTTC.

This chain links TRBV5-4 with TRBJ2-3; a weak D match, TRBD2 (5 bases). Germline CDR1 SGHNT, CDR2 YYREEE (reference sequence). Trimming took 5 bases from V and 0 from J, leaving 10 bases between them. CDR3 length: 14 residues. CDR3 region: CASRTRTSTDTQYF. For the CDR3, the DNA is TGTGCCAGCAGAACTAGGACTAGCACAGATACGCAGTATTTT.

This clone counts as medium-sized. This rearrangement joins TRBV11-1 to TRBJ2-1, with TRBD2 matching over 8 bases. With V trimmed by 4 bases and J by 6 bases, 8 bases remained unmatched. The CDR3 runs 15 residues. Per the germline V gene, CDR1 is SGHAT and CDR2 is FQDESV (reference sequence). The CDR3 bases are TGTGCCAGCAGCTCCCGTAAGGCGGGAGGCAATGAGCAGTTCTTC. Encoded protein: CASSSRKAGGNEQFF.

CDR3: CAWVNGQGSVRGYTF. CDR3 DNA: TGTGCCTGGGTAAACGGACAGGGAAGCGTTCGGGGCTACACCTTC. The J gene is TRBJ1-2, the V gene TRBV30, with 8 bases lining up with TRBD1. This CDR3 is built from 15 residues. Looked up from germline, CDR1 is GTSNPN and CDR2 is SVGIG (reference sequence). Trimming took 5 bases from V and 8 from J; bases not matched to a gene: 16.

The chain has TRBV19 and TRBJ1-3; no clear D gene. Looked up from germline, CDR1 is LNHDA and CDR2 is SQIVND (reference sequence). The CDR3 sequence is 15 residues long. V was shortened by 4 bases and J by 3 bases, with 13 bases between the two germline ends. Written as DNA, the CDR3 is TGTGCCAGTAGTAACCCTGGGGTTATTGGAAACACCATATATTTT. Its translation is CASSNPGVIGNTIYF. Combining the CDR3 with reference TRBV19 and TRBJ1-3 gives the whole variable domain DGGITQSPKYLFRKEGQNVTLSCEQNLNHDAMYWYRQDPGQGLRLIYYSQIVNDFQKGDIAEGYSVSREKKESFPLTVTSAQKNPTAFYLCASSNPGVIGNTIYFGEGSWLTVV.

V and J are TRBV19 and TRBJ2-7; 7 nucleotides align to TRBD1. The CDR3 loop spans 14 amino acids. Looked up from germline, CDR1 is LNHDA and CDR2 is SQIVND (reference sequence). J gave up 5 bases and V 6 bases, and 10 bases lay outside the gene matches. Written as DNA, the CDR3 is TGTGCCAGTAGCCAGATGGGGACAGAGAACGAGCAGTACTTC. Amino acid sequence: CASSQMGTENEQYF.

This clone has just a few counts. The V gene is TRBV5-1, the J gene TRBJ2-3; 10 positions match TRBD2. This CDR3 has 16 amino acids. V lost 1 base to trimming and J lost 6 bases; unmatched junction nucleotides: 8. Per the germline V gene, CDR1 is SGHRS and CDR2 is YFSETQ. This chain's CDR3 is CASSLISSGSGDTQYF. CDR3 bases: TGCGCCAGCAGCTTGATATCTAGCGGGAGTGGGGATACGCAGTATTTT.

This CDR3 is CASSPPREGRRETQYF. DNA for the CDR3: TGTGCCAGCTCACCACCGCGGGAGGGCCGCCGAGAGACCCAGTACTTC. The chain carries TRBV18 and TRBJ2-5; 9 positions agree with TRBD2. The CDR3 is made up of 16 amino acids. V dropped 0 bases and J dropped 4; count of bases not matched to a gene: 6. Germline V gene sequence: CDR1 KGHSH, CDR2 LQKENI.

This chain links TRBV6-5 with TRBJ1-1; the D gene is possibly TRBD1 (5 bases). Germline CDR1 and CDR2: MNHEY and SVGAGI. CDR3 size: 15 residues. The V end lost 10 bases, the J end lost 5 bases, and 23 bases lay between the germline ends. CDR3 nucleotides: TGTGCCACCAACAGGTTAGGGGAGGGGAGAACTGAAGCTTTCTTT. Translating it yields CATNRLGEGRTEAFF.

V is TRBV18 and J is TRBJ1-2; D gene uncertain. The germline V and J ends were trimmed by 2 bases and 5 bases, with 6 bases remaining between them. Germline assignment: CDR1 KGHSH and CDR2 LQKENI. The CDR3 has 12 residues. In DNA form, the CDR3 reads TGTGCCAGCTCACCAGAGGAATATGGCTACACCTTC. Amino acids: CASSPEEYGYTF. Drawing the rest from reference TRBV18 and TRBJ1-2, the complete variable domain is NAGVMQNPRHLVRRRGQEARLRCSPMKGHSHVYWYRQLPEEGLKFMVYLQKENIIDESGMPKERFSAEFPKEGPSILRIQQVVRGDSAAYFCASSPEEYGYTFGSGTRLTVV.

V gene TRBV7-9 combines with J gene TRBJ1-5, with 7 bases aligning to TRBD1. Germline loops: CDR1 SEHNR, CDR2 FQNEAQ (reference sequence). CDR3 size: 16 residues. The V and J ends lost 4 bases and 7 bases, in that order; junction bases with no gene match: 13. CDR3 residues: CASSSVSGTAGQPQHF. The CDR3 DNA sequence: TGTGCCAGCAGCTCAGTGTCCGGGACAGCGGGCCAGCCCCAGCATTTT.

The chain carries TRBV21-1 and TRBJ1-4; the D call in the table, TRBD1, was not verified against the DNA. TRBV21-1 is labeled a pseudogene. The CDR3 extends over 13 amino acids. The DNA for the CDR3 is TGTGCCAGCAGCAAGGGACAGGGTCAAAAACTGTTTTTT. It specifies CASSKGQGQKLFF.

This chain links TRBV7-9 with TRBJ2-3, with 10 bases matching TRBD2. The CDR3 is 19 amino acids. Germline V gene sequence: CDR1 SEHNR, CDR2 FQNEAQ (reference sequence). Trimming removed 4 bases from V and 5 bases from J; junction bases left unmatched: 18. The CDR3 is CASSSPGTRASGRIDTQYF. The CDR3 DNA reads TGTGCCAGCAGCTCACCCGGAACCCGGGCTAGCGGGAGAATAGATACGCAGTATTTT.

The chain joins TRBV20-1 to TRBJ1-2; no clear D gene. The CDR3 has 11 amino acids. Trimming took off 4 bases at V and 3 bases at J, with 6 bases between the two ends. Germline V lookup: CDR1 DFQATT, CDR2 SNEGSKA (reference sequence). This CDR3 is CSANRDYGYTF. In DNA, the CDR3 is TGCAGTGCTAATCGGGACTATGGCTACACCTTC.

The V gene is TRBV9, the J gene TRBJ2-1; 8 nucleotides agree with TRBD1. The CDR3 covers 16 residues. With V trimmed by 0 bases and J by 9 bases, 11 bases remained unmatched. The germline V gene encodes CDR1 SGDLS and CDR2 YYNGEE. The CDR3 nucleotides read TGTGCCAGCAGCGTAGGTGGCGGCAGGGGGCAAGGTGAGCAGTTCTTC. This translates into CASSVGGGRGQGEQFF.